This T cell receptor beta chain emerged from a study of blood T cell repertoires in COVID-19. Study summary: The samples span acute and convalescent COVID-19 from the United States, Italy and Spain. The cDNA or gDNA used as material had been derived from T cells, B-cell-depleted T cells, or PBMCs.

Per the original data handling: Amplified reference gene primers provided the basis for estimating nucleated cell counts. Profiling relied on immunoSEQ multiplex PCR, and the TCRdb table lists in-frame clones only, not all of them. Clone size and the V and J calls come from that table; the DNA yielded D and trimming. Among 200,000 to 250,000 clones listed, roughly 75% were seen once. Germline assignment: CDR1 LNHDA and CDR2 SQIVND (reference sequence). This CDR3 is built from 14 residues. V lost 6 bases to trimming and J lost 8 bases; unmatched junction nucleotides: 12. The J gene is TRBJ1-2, the V gene TRBV19, with TRBD1 matching over 7 bases. This clonotype was obtained from a woman in her 70s with acute or convalescent COVID-19. Sequencing used peripheral blood. The CDR3 DNA reads as TGTGCCAGTAGGACGCTGGGCAGGGACAGCGGCTACACCTTC. Encoded protein: CASRTLGRDSGYTF. Complete variable domain (other parts from reference TRBV19 and TRBJ1-2): DGGITQSPKYLFRKEGQNVTLSCEQNLNHDAMYWYRQDPGQGLRLIYYSQIVNDFQKGDIAEGYSVSREKKESFPLTVTSAQKNPTAFYLCASRTLGRDSGYTFGSGTRLTVV.